This TCR beta chain was sequenced for a study of cytomegalovirus exposure and HLA in healthy donors. Study observations and caveats: Researchers reported in a later analysis that a missense DCLRE1C variant was tied to TCR beta V- and J-gene trimming.

The primer mix had 60 Vbeta and 13 Jbeta primers. Assay: immunoSEQ multiplex PCR; the TCRdb copy retains only in-frame clones and omits some. The sample consists of 45,000 to 55,000 clones, roughly three fifths of them appearing once. This clone was counted at least ten times. Its antigen remains unknown. The junction had 10 bases not matched to a gene; V was cut back by 4 bases and J by 7 bases. Germline V gene data show CDR1 as SGHRS and CDR2 as YFSETQ. This CDR3 has 15 residues. The sequencing sample was made of PBMCs. The receptor was isolated from a human donor in good health. The chain has TRBV5-1 and TRBJ2-1; 8 positions agree with TRBD2. CDR3 amino acids: CASSTGTRGSNEQFF. In nucleotides, the CDR3 is TGCGCCAGCAGCACCGGGACTAGAGGCTCAAATGAGCAGTTCTTC.